This T cell receptor beta chain was sequenced for a study of graft-versus-host responses after intestinal transplantation. About the research overall: Transplantation in recipients was multivisceral, liver-intestinal, or isolated intestinal. Anti-thymocyte globulin induction was given to all recipients, followed by tacrolimus and steroids for about 3 years.

This CDR3 comprises 12 residues. Germline V gene data show CDR1 as MDHEN and CDR2 as SYDVKM. V was shortened by 1 base and J by 6 bases, with 1 base between the two germline ends. As regards this clone: Its specificity is unknown.

The method was immunoSEQ multiplex PCR; TCRdb's version includes in-frame clones alone and lacks a portion of them. Found here are some 38,000 clones, nearly 95% of them singletons; the top ten hold approximately 20%. Overall study findings and caveats: HvG clone declines early post-transplant were associated with peak circulating GvH levels. The recipient marrow held GvH clones, and some of them showed up first in ileum or blood.

The chain carries TRBV28 and TRBJ1-6; D remains ambiguous. The clonotype was recovered from a human donor who was the organ donor for an intestinal transplant. The material was unstimulated CD8+ T cells sorted from spleen or lymph node cells, obtained before transplant. The CDR3, as DNA: TGTGCCAGCAGTTTATCTAATTCACCCCTCCACTTT. Translating gives CASSLSNSPLHF. Full variable domain (remainder filled in from reference TRBV28 and TRBJ1-6): DVKVTQSSRYLVKRTGEKVFLECVQDMDHENMFWYRQDPGLGLRLIYFSYDVKMKEKGDIPEGYSVSREKKERFSLILESASTNQTSMYLCASSLSNSPLHFGNGTRLTVT.